These T cell receptor beta chains were read from a single sample in a study of shared clonotypes between healthy human individuals. Clones were read by immunoSEQ multiplex PCR, and TCRdb kept only the in-frame ones, dropping some. Altogether millions of clones are present, approximately 94% being singletons, with the ten largest covering over 0.12%. What was sequenced was naive CD4+ T cells sorted from blood. All receptors derive from a man younger than 35 in good health. Both conserved end residues are part of each CDR3. Each record gives: clone size, J gene, D gene, V gene, CDR3 protein, CDR3 DNA. The D gene is left open where the match is weak. Expanded clones are given a class, and other clones once, few, many or no size at all.

>once|TRBJ1-1|NA|TRBV14
CASSRVPGQVNTEAFF
TGTGCCAGCAGCCGCGTTCCAGGACAAGTGAACACTGAAGCTTTCTTT
>NA|TRBJ1-2|TRBD1|TRBV6-5
CASRQQGNYGGYTF
TGTGCCAGCAGGCAACAGGGGAACTATGGAGGCTACACCTTC
>NA|TRBJ2-7|TRBD2|TRBV18
CASSLRGVTSGETYEQYF
TGTGCCAGCTCACTTCGGGGGGTTACTAGCGGGGAGACCTACGAGCAGTACTTC
>NA|TRBJ2-1|TRBD1|TRBV11-2
CASSPGQVSYNEQFF
TGTGCCAGCAGCCCAGGACAGGTATCCTACAATGAGCAGTTCTTC
>NA|TRBJ2-7|NA|TRBV7-9
CASSFGAGEQYF
TGTGCCAGCAGCTTTGGAGCGGGCGAGCAGTACTTC
>NA|TRBJ1-5|NA|TRBV27
CASSPRVGNQPQHF
TGTGCCAGCAGCCCCAGGGTGGGGAATCAGCCCCAGCATTTT
>NA|TRBJ2-7|NA|TRBV30
CAWSGEDRQYF
TGTGCCTGGAGTGGGGAGGACAGGCAGTACTTC
>once|TRBJ1-5|NA|TRBV6-5
CASSSRGGSNQPQHF
TGTGCCAGCAGCTCGCGGGGTGGAAGCAATCAGCCCCAGCATTTT
>NA|TRBJ2-7|NA|TRBV5-1
CASSSLGLEQYF
TGCGCCAGCAGCTCTCTGGGGTTGGAGCAGTACTTC
>NA|TRBJ1-2|NA|TRBV6-5
CASSRQGLYGYTF
TGTGCCAGCAGTCGGCAGGGGCTCTATGGCTACACCTTC
>once|TRBJ2-5|NA|TRBV28
CASSLGGGQETQYF
TGTGCCAGCAGTTTAGGTGGGGGTCAAGAGACCCAGTACTTC
>NA|TRBJ1-4|TRBD1|TRBV28
CASSPPGTGATNEKLFF
TGTGCCAGCAGTCCACCAGGTACAGGGGCAACTAATGAAAAACTGTTTTTT
>NA|TRBJ2-2|TRBD2|TRBV5-1
CASSDRLAENTGELFF
TGCGCCAGCAGCGACCGACTAGCGGAGAACACCGGGGAGCTGTTTTTT
>NA|TRBJ1-5|TRBD1|TRBV18
CASSQGERSQPQHF
TGTGCCAGCTCCCAGGGGGAACGGAGTCAGCCCCAGCATTTT
>NA|TRBJ2-7|TRBD1|TRBV5-1
CATRTGPSYEQYF
TGCGCCACCCGGACAGGGCCCTCCTACGAGCAGTACTTC
>once|TRBJ2-1|TRBD2|TRBV30
CAWSVLGLAGIDEQFF
TGTGCCTGGAGTGTACTAGGACTAGCGGGTATAGATGAGCAGTTCTTC
>NA|TRBJ2-3|NA|TRBV29-1
CSVVVRGSLTDTQYF
TGCAGCGTTGTTGTAAGGGGGTCGTTGACAGATACGCAGTATTTT
>NA|TRBJ2-4|NA|TRBV12-1
CASSFSGRRPKNIQYF
TGTGCCAGCAGCTTCTCCGGACGGAGGCCCAAAAACATTCAGTACTTC
>NA|TRBJ1-5|TRBD1|TRBV27
CASTRRGTGVQHF
TGTGCCAGCACCCGAAGAGGGACAGGGGTCCAGCATTTT
>NA|TRBJ2-5|TRBD1|TRBV5-6
CASSRGQGQETQYF
TGTGCCAGCAGCCGGGGACAGGGACAAGAGACCCAGTACTTC
>NA|TRBJ2-3|TRBD2|TRBV6-5
CASSFFAGGTDTQYF
TGTGCCAGCAGTTTTTTTGCGGGAGGGACAGATACGCAGTATTTT
>NA|TRBJ1-4|NA|TRBV6-6
CASNPEGRNREKLFF
TGTGCCAGCAACCCGGAAGGGCGTAACCGGGAAAAACTGTTTTTT
>NA|TRBJ2-5|TRBD2|TRBV7-9
CASSSGTSGSWETQYF
TGTGCCAGCAGCTCCGGGACTAGCGGGAGTTGGGAGACCCAGTACTTC
>NA|TRBJ2-1|NA|TRBV4-1
CASSQGGSGTYNEQFF
TGCGCCAGCAGCCAAGGCGGTAGCGGAACCTACAATGAGCAGTTCTTC
>NA|TRBJ2-1|NA|TRBV4-1
CASSQDPDRTGVVF
TGCGCCAGCAGCCAAGATCCGGACAGGACGGGAGTGGTCTTC
>NA|TRBJ1-6|TRBD1|TRBV6-6
CASSYDRGRSPLHF
TGTGCCAGCAGCTATGACAGGGGTCGGTCACCCCTCCACTTT
>NA|TRBJ2-7|NA|TRBV11-3
CASSPNAASSYEQYF
TGTGCCAGCAGCCCAAACGCGGCAAGCTCCTACGAGCAGTACTTC
>once|TRBJ2-3|NA|TRBV9
CASSRQPADTQYF
TGTGCCAGCAGCAGGCAGCCGGCAGATACGCAGTATTTT
>NA|TRBJ1-1|NA|TRBV27
CASSFLPSLGAGTEAFF
TGTGCCAGCAGTTTTCTGCCCTCACTAGGAGCGGGGACTGAAGCTTTCTTT